The present TCR beta chain was sequenced within a study of cytomegalovirus exposure and HLA in healthy donors. Study-wide results and caveats: Analyzed later, most CMV-associated TCR beta chains appeared HLA-restricted.

Points on this clone: The antigen remains undetermined.

Researchers ran the PCR with 60 Vbeta and 13 Jbeta primers. The method was immunoSEQ multiplex PCR; TCRdb's version includes in-frame clones alone and lacks a portion of them. The repertoire holds more than 70,000 clones, with about three quarters as singletons. The sample comprised PBMCs. The sequence was collected from a boy between 10 and 17 years old in good health and CMV-seronegative.

The CDR3 protein is CASSFGTLAATSKEYF. The CDR3 DNA reads as TGTGCCAGCAGTTTTGGGACATTGGCAGCAACGTCTAAGGAGTACTTC. V gene TRBV28 combines with J gene TRBJ2-7; D possibly corresponds to TRBD1 (6 bases). Germline CDR1 and CDR2: MDHEN and SYDVKM. This CDR3 comprises 16 residues. V lost 3 bases, J lost 11 bases, and 26 bases lay in between.